This is a list of T cell receptor beta chains from one sample in a study of T cell changes during pregnancy in multiple sclerosis. Libraries were prepared by immunoSEQ multiplex PCR; TCRdb keeps only in-frame clonotypes and omits some of them. The sample lists around 80,000 clones; around 90% were seen once. The specimen was peripheral blood, collected before pregnancy. These receptors came from a female donor with multiple sclerosis, enrolled in a pregnancy study. Each CDR3 is given with its conserved first and last residue. The order of the fields is V gene, J gene, CDR3 protein.

V: TRBV2
J: TRBJ1-2
CDR3: CASSGLRGPLYGYTF

V: TRBV6-1
J: TRBJ2-2
CDR3: CASSLDRVSGELFF

V: TRBV2
J: TRBJ2-6
CDR3: CASNKLQGLSSGANVLTF

V: TRBV5-1
J: TRBJ1-5
CDR3: CASSTGQGDQPQHF

V: TRBV11-2
J: TRBJ2-1
CDR3: CASSFGLASYNEQFF

V: TRBV6-5
J: TRBJ1-1
CDR3: CASSRGEDEAFF

V: TRBV5-1
J: TRBJ1-5
CDR3: CASSLLQGGQPQHF

V: TRBV6-5
J: TRBJ2-3
CDR3: CASRTGPSTDTQYF

V: TRBV10-3
J: TRBJ1-1
CDR3: CAIRDRMNTEAFF

V: TRBV30
J: TRBJ1-6
CDR3: CAWTPGAFGQGDYSPLHF

V: TRBV9
J: TRBJ1-3
CDR3: CASSTRTGQVYF

V: TRBV9
J: TRBJ2-5
CDR3: CASSVDPSGGSKETQYF

V: TRBV9
J: TRBJ2-5
CDR3: CASSVGGTGEGTQYF